This section outlines one T cell receptor beta chain sequence together with its context. Authors' processing steps: Counts of nucleated cells, estimated from reference gene primer amplification, were obtained. The repertoire was sequenced with immunoSEQ multiplex PCR; TCRdb's copy has only in-frame clones and lacks some. V, J and clone size were drawn from that table, and D and trimming were deduced from the DNA. The sample has fewer than 250,000 clones; around 90% are singletons. The sample comes from a study of blood T cell repertoires in COVID-19. Across the whole study: The samples span acute and convalescent COVID-19 from the United States, Italy and Spain. T cells, B-cell-depleted T cells, or PBMCs supplied cDNA or gDNA.

Input material: peripheral blood. This TCR derives from a man in his fifties or sixties with acute or convalescent COVID-19.

The CDR3, as DNA: TGTGCCACCAGCAGAGGTGTGGGGCGGAGCACAGATACGCAGTATTTT. Amino acids: CATSRGVGRSTDTQYF. The chain combines TRBV15 with TRBJ2-3; a possible D gene is TRBD1 (5 bases). Germline V lookup: CDR1 LNHNV, CDR2 YYDKDF (reference sequence). The CDR3 is 16 amino acids. V was clipped by 1 base and J by 0 bases, with 11 bases between them.